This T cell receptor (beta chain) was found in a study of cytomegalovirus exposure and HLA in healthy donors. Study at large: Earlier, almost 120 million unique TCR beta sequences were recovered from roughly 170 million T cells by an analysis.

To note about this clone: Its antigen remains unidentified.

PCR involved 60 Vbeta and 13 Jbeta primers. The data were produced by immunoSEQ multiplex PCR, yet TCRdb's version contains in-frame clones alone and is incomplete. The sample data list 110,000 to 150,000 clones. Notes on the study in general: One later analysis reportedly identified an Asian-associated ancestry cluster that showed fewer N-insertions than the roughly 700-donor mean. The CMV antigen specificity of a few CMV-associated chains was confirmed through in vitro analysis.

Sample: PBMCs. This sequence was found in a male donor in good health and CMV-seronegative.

CDR3 DNA: TGTGCCAGCTCACCCGGGACAGGGGGTGGGCAGCCCCAGCATTTT. Its protein product is CASSPGTGGGQPQHF. V is TRBV18 and J is TRBJ1-5; 11 nucleotides agree with TRBD1. The CDR3 totals 15 residues. V shed 3 bases and J 7 bases; nucleotides not matched to a gene: 5. Per germline, CDR1 KGHSH and CDR2 LQKENI.